The T cell receptor beta chain described here comes from a study of blood T cell repertoires in COVID-19. The data were produced by immunoSEQ multiplex PCR, yet TCRdb's version contains in-frame clones alone and is incomplete. Of about 250,000 clones in the sample, 70% to 90% were seen once. The CDR3 sequence is 15 residues long. Trimming pared 2 bases from V and 7 bases from J, leaving 18 bases between. CDR1 SEHNR and CDR2 FQNEAQ come from the germline V gene (reference sequence). Sequenced material: peripheral blood. This clonotype originated in a man older than 75 with acute or convalescent COVID-19. The chain is built from TRBV7-9 and TRBJ2-7, with a tentative D call TRBD2 (6 bases). CDR3 nucleotide sequence: TGTGCCAGCAGCTTAAGTTGGGGCGGGGCGGGTGAGCAGTACTTC. Its translation: CASSLSWGGAGEQYF.